One and the same sample provided the 2 T cell receptor beta chains below, sequenced in a study of cytomegalovirus exposure and HLA in healthy donors. The PCR was carried out with 60 Vbeta primers and 13 Jbeta primers. Using immunoSEQ multiplex PCR, the repertoire was profiled, and TCRdb retains in-frame clones only, with some absent. The sample consists of more than 80,000 clones, about 70% of them appearing once. What was sequenced was PBMCs. These receptors were taken from a woman aged 45 to 65 in good health and CMV-seropositive.

This chain links TRBV11-2 with TRBJ2-5; D is perhaps TRBD1 (6 bases). There are 14 residues in the CDR3. CDR1 is SGHAT and CDR2 is FQNNGV in the germline V gene. The germline V and J ends were trimmed by 5 bases and 2 bases, with 12 bases remaining between them. CDR3 in DNA: TGTGCCAGCAGCCGAACACAGGGTCAAGAGACCCAGTACTTC. It is translated as CASSRTQGQETQYF.

The chain joins TRBV19 to TRBJ1-2; 7 nucleotides agree with TRBD1. The V segment lost 5 bases and the J segment 3 bases; nucleotides outside the gene matches: 3. Germline lookup yields CDR1 LNHDA and CDR2 SQIVND (reference sequence). The CDR3 contains 13 residues. CDR3: CASSFGTDYGYTF. In DNA, the CDR3 is TGTGCCAGTAGTTTCGGGACAGACTATGGCTACACCTTC.